These 19 T cell receptor beta chains were all obtained from the same sample, sequenced in a study of molecular identifiers for immune sequencing clone quantification. TCRdb ran MiXCR on the PCR reads and lists one entry per CDR3 protein. The table has roughly 320,000 distinct CDR3 sequences, roughly a quarter seen once. Input material: naive CD8+ T cells from blood, with Jurkat cell RNA spiked in. Subset described: FACS-sorted CD8+CD4-CCR7+CD45RA+ naive T cells. The source of these receptors is a human donor in good health. Some libraries in this study had Jurkat cell RNA spiked in.

This clonotype was counted a few times. The chain has TRBV4-3 and TRBJ2-3; D remains unclear. The CDR3 is 15 amino acids. The germline V gene encodes CDR1 LGHNA and CDR2 YSLEER. The V end was cut by 4 bases, the J end by 5 bases, with 16 bases between. The DNA of the CDR3 is TGCGCCAGCAGCCTCTCTAGGGCTTGGGAAGATACGCAGTATTTT. It is translated as CASSLSRAWEDTQYF.

This clonotype was detected only a few times. This chain uses TRBV19 with TRBJ1-1; D unresolved. Per the germline V gene, CDR1 is LNHDA and CDR2 is SQIVND (reference sequence). The CDR3 runs to 13 residues. V was trimmed by 3 bases and J by 4 bases, leaving 9 bases between them. Here the CDR3 reads CASSIKGITEAFF. The CDR3 DNA reads as TGTGCCAGTAGTATTAAGGGTATCACTGAAGCTTTCTTT.

This clonotype was picked up many times. The chain has TRBV23-1 and TRBJ2-3; 8 nucleotides agree with TRBD2. TRBV23-1 carries the ORF label, with uncertain function. The CDR3 covers 16 residues. V was clipped by 3 bases and J by 2 bases; unmatched bases: 7. The CDR3 protein is CASSHNTSGNTDTQYF. Written as DNA, the CDR3 is TGCGCCAGCAGTCATAATACTAGCGGAAACACAGATACGCAGTATTTT.

This clonotype came up many times. This rearrangement joins TRBV6-5 to TRBJ1-4, with unresolved D. Germline assignment: CDR1 MNHEY and CDR2 SVGAGI. The CDR3 totals 13 residues. V was trimmed by 2 bases and J by 6 bases, leaving 7 bases between them. CDR3 sequence reads: CASSYGGYEKLFF. The DNA of the CDR3 is TGTGCCAGCAGTTACGGCGGATATGAAAAACTGTTTTTT.

This clonotype was counted only a few times. J is TRBJ2-3 and V is TRBV11-2; 9 nucleotides line up with TRBD2. The J segment lost 4 bases and the V segment lost 1 base, leaving 6 bases of the junction unmatched. CDR3 length: 16 amino acids. Germline V gene data show CDR1 as SGHAT and CDR2 as FQNNGV. CDR3 amino acids: CASSLVGGGAADTQYF. The CDR3 coding sequence is TGTGCCAGCAGCTTAGTCGGCGGGGGGGCCGCAGATACGCAGTATTTT.

The sample holds a few counts of this clonotype. Written as DNA, the CDR3 is TGTGCCAGCAGTTTAGACCTTATGACTAGCGGAGAACGGACCTACGAGCAGTACTTC. Translation: CASSLDLMTSGERTYEQYF. The chain employs TRBV28 and TRBJ2-7; 9 bases align to TRBD2. The CDR3 contains 19 residues. The germline V gene encodes CDR1 MDHEN and CDR2 SYDVKM. V shed 2 bases and J 2 bases; nucleotides not matched to a gene: 16.

This clonotype occurred many times. The chain recombines TRBV2 with TRBJ2-2; 9 bases line up with TRBD1. In germline, CDR1 is SNHLY, CDR2 FYNNEI. V gave up 6 bases and J gave up 3 bases; unmatched junction bases: 8. The CDR3 is 16 residues long. The CDR3 loop reads CASRATGGADTGELFF. The CDR3 DNA reads TGTGCCAGCAGAGCTACAGGGGGCGCGGACACCGGGGAGCTGTTTTTT.

For this clonotype: A much bigger clone sits one base away, suggesting this may be a read error. This rearrangement joins TRBV7-9 to TRBJ2-3; D is unclear. CDR1 and CDR2 (germline): SEHNR, FQNEAQ (reference sequence). The CDR3 spans 12 residues. CDR3 region: CVSDRNTDTQYF. The CDR3 nucleotides read TGTGTCAGCGACCGAAACACAGATACGCAGTATTTT.

The chain employs TRBV7-6 and TRBJ2-5, with TRBD1 identical over 11 bases. Per germline, CDR1 SGHVS and CDR2 FNYEAQ. The CDR3 sequence is 21 residues long. Trimming took 1 base from V and 5 from J; bases not matched to a gene: 21. The CDR3 coding sequence is TGTGCCAGCAGCTTAGACATTCCCCCAGGACAGGGGGCGAGGGTTGGGGAGACCCAGTACTTC. It yields the protein CASSLDIPPGQGARVGETQYF.

The V and J genes are TRBV19 and TRBJ2-1; TRBD2 agrees at 7 bases. This CDR3 contains 14 residues. Per germline, CDR1 LNHDA and CDR2 SQIVND (reference sequence). V dropped 5 bases and J dropped 5; count of bases not matched to a gene: 6. The chain's CDR3 is CASSPGGYHNEQFF. In DNA form, the CDR3 reads TGTGCCAGTAGTCCCGGGGGGTACCACAATGAGCAGTTCTTC.

The V and J genes are TRBV19 and TRBJ2-1; tentative D call: TRBD2 (6 bases). There are 16 residues in the CDR3. V was pared by 3 bases and J by 6 bases, with 18 bases between. The germline V gene encodes CDR1 LNHDA and CDR2 SQIVND (reference sequence). DNA for the CDR3: TGTGCCAGTAGTATGATCCCCGGGACTGCAGTCAATGAGCAGTTCTTC. This encodes CASSMIPGTAVNEQFF.

In its sample, this clonotype was seen a few times. The chain joins TRBV6-6 to TRBJ2-1; D not resolved. The CDR3 is 13 amino acids. Germline V CDR1 and CDR2: MNHNY, SVGAGI (reference sequence). Between the trimmed V and J ends, which lost 2 bases and 4 bases, there was a span of 6 bases. The CDR3 sequence is CASSYVGYNEQFF. Written as DNA, the CDR3 is TGTGCCAGCAGTTACGTTGGGTACAATGAGCAGTTCTTC.

This clonotype was detected a few times. The rearrangement links TRBV5-1 to TRBJ1-1, with TRBD1 matching 7 bases. Germline CDR1 reads SGHRS; CDR2 reads YFSETQ. The CDR3 contains 15 residues. The V and J ends lost 3 bases and 4 bases, in that order; junction bases with no gene match: 9. The CDR3 sequence: CASSYYRGESTEAFF. The CDR3 nucleotides are TGCGCCAGCAGCTACTACAGGGGAGAGAGCACTGAAGCTTTCTTT. Full variable domain (missing parts from reference TRBV5-1 and TRBJ1-1): KAGVTQTPRYLIKTRGQQVTLSCSPISGHRSVSWYQQTPGQGLQFLFEYFSETQRNKGNFPGRFSGRQFSNSRSEMNVSTLELGDSALYLCASSYYRGESTEAFFGQGTRLTVV.

This clonotype has only a few counts. This chain links TRBV3-2 with TRBJ2-7. TRBV3-2 is reported as a pseudogene. The CDR3 totals 14 residues. The DNA for the CDR3 is TGTGCCAGCCTTCCAGGACAGGGCCCCTACGAGCAGTACTTC. Amino acids: CASLPGQGPYEQYF.

This clonotype has at least ten counts. The CDR3 loop is CASSLGASGIDEQYF. In DNA, the CDR3 is TGTGCCAGCAGCTTAGGTGCTAGCGGTATAGACGAGCAGTACTTC. V usage is TRBV7-2 and J usage is TRBJ2-7; 7 bases align to TRBD2. The CDR3 spans 15 residues. Germline V gives CDR1 SGHTA, CDR2 FQGNSA. V gave up 1 base and J gave up 5 bases; unmatched junction bases: 8.

Note on this clonotype: This clone may be a read error of a much larger clone one base away. This CDR3 reads CASSLDPVGPRVDTDAFF. CDR3 DNA sequence: TGTGCCAGCAGCTTAGACCCAGTAGGTCCCCGTGTTGACACTGATGCTTTCTTT. V gene TRBV7-8 combines with J gene TRBJ1-1; D is ambiguous. CDR1 SGHVS and CDR2 FQNEAQ come from the germline V gene. The CDR3 sequence is 18 residues long. Supplemented by reference TRBV7-8 and TRBJ1-1, the full variable domain reads GAGVSQSPRYKVAKRGQDVALRCDPISGHVSLFWYQQALGQGPEFLTYFQNEAQLDKSGLPSDRFFAERPEGSVSTLKIQRTQQEDSAVYLCASSLDPVGPRVDTDAFFGQGTRLTVV.

As concerns this clonotype: This may arise from a read error, as a much more abundant clone is one base away. The chain employs TRBV7-9 and TRBJ2-3, with D uncertain. CDR1 and CDR2 from the germline V gene are SEHNR and FQNEAQ (reference sequence). Deletions cut 2 bases from V and 2 bases from J, with 14 bases between. The CDR3 has 16 amino acids. The CDR3 region is CASSLIVPPNTDTQYF. The DNA for the CDR3 is TGTGCCAGCAGCTTAATAGTGCCTCCTAACACAGATACGCAGTATTTT.

In its sample, this clonotype was seen a few times. The V call is TRBV11-2, the J call TRBJ2-1; the match to TRBD1 covers 11 bases. The CDR3 is 21 residues long. Germline assignment: CDR1 SGHAT and CDR2 FQNNGV. V dropped 0 bases and J dropped 0; count of bases not matched to a gene: 13. The CDR3 DNA is TGTGCCAGCAGCTTAGATTGGTCGGACAGGGGGCAACTCAGCTCCTACAATGAGCAGTTCTTC. Residues: CASSLDWSDRGQLSSYNEQFF. The whole variable domain, filled in from reference TRBV11-2 and TRBJ2-1, reads EAGVAQSPRYKIIEKRQSVAFWCNPISGHATLYWYQQILGQGPKLLIQFQNNGVVDDSQLPKDRFSAERLKGVDSTLKIQPAKLEDSAVYLCASSLDWSDRGQLSSYNEQFFGPGTRLTVL.

The V gene is TRBV6-2 or TRBV6-3, the J gene TRBJ2-1; the D is unclear. Germline lookup yields CDR1 MNHEY and CDR2 SVGEGT. V shed 4 bases and J shed 3 bases, with 7 bases lying between them. The CDR3 length is 13 residues. CDR3 protein: CASSLGYYNEQFF. The DNA for the CDR3 is TGTGCCAGCAGTTTAGGGTACTACAATGAGCAGTTCTTC.